Listed below are T cell receptor beta chains from one sample, sequenced in a study of T cells expressing NK-cell markers. Reanalyzing the 5' RACE reads, TCRdb keeps one entry per CDR3 protein, without DNA. The sample includes 550,000 to 600,000 distinct CDR3 sequences. Sequences were obtained from blood T cells: a sorted CD56 or NKG2C T cell subset, CD4+ or CD8+ T cells, or bulk PBMC T cells (not recorded which). Receptor source: a man aged 18-30 years in good health. CDR3s include the opening cysteine and the closing phenylalanine or tryptophan.

TRBV5-1,TRBJ2-3,CASSLRGLAPDTQYF
TRBV29-1,TRBJ2-7,CSVEDRASREQYF
TRBV14,TRBJ1-2,CASSQDHFRGHGYTF
TRBV5-1,TRBJ2-5,CASSLNRGPKETQYF
TRBV5-1,TRBJ1-2,CASRGLWGYTF
TRBV3-1,TRBJ2-7,CASNPAGDFNEQYF
TRBV20-1,TRBJ2-3,CSATEWREFTDTQYF
TRBV6-4,TRBJ2-3,CASSVAGLTDTQYF
TRBV20-1,TRBJ2-5,CSARSRETQYF
TRBV24-1,TRBJ1-2,CATSDRQNYGYTF
TRBV20-1,TRBJ1-2,CSASLIRDYGYTF
TRBV10-3,TRBJ2-5,CAISTNRRRETQYF
TRBV11-3,TRBJ2-7,CASSSLHHYEQYF
TRBV4-2,TRBJ1-1,CASSQDVGVSEAFF
TRBV20-1,TRBJ1-1,CSARQRKGAANTEAFF
TRBV20-1,TRBJ2-1,CSARASTRNNEQFF
TRBV18,TRBJ1-5,CASSPREVGVNQPQHF
TRBV12-3/TRBV12-4,TRBJ2-2,CASRKTGLTGELFF
TRBV12-3/TRBV12-4,TRBJ2-1,CASSPRTSGPNKQFF
TRBV11-2,TRBJ2-3,CASAFLIAGGPPDTQYF
TRBV7-7,TRBJ2-2,CASSSRVAGELFF
TRBV12-3/TRBV12-4,TRBJ2-7,CASSTGAGYEQYF
TRBV5-1,TRBJ2-5,CASSSMGAGVRETQYF
TRBV10-3,TRBJ2-7,CAISGSDLQQGKLSEQYF